This T cell receptor beta chain was recovered during a study of blood T cell repertoires in COVID-19. Produced via immunoSEQ multiplex PCR; TCRdb's table is partial and in-frame only. The repertoire holds 100,000 or so clones, about four fifths seen once, with roughly 17% in the top ten. Trimming at V came to 3 bases and at J to 8 bases, leaving 16 bases not matched to a gene. In germline, CDR1 is SNHLY, CDR2 FYNNEI. The CDR3 length is 18 residues. This clonotype originated in an older woman with acute or convalescent COVID-19. Sequencing used peripheral blood. The gene calls are TRBV2 and TRBJ1-6, with 7 bases fitting TRBD1. The chain's CDR3 is CASSDIGFSDRVHSPLHF. In nucleotides, the CDR3 is TGTGCCAGCAGTGATATCGGTTTTTCAGACAGGGTCCATTCACCCCTCCACTTT.